This T cell receptor (beta chain) originates from a study of T cell repertoires in aging, cancer and after chemotherapy. Across the study: The full dataset contained millions of TCR reads.

This clonotype was seen a handful of times. Its antigen remains unidentified. Peripheral blood genomic DNA, not sorted cells or RNA, was the template. This CDR3 comprises 16 residues. CDR1 is SGHRS, CDR2 YFSETQ, per germline. V was pared by 3 bases and J by 3 bases, with 18 bases between. Multiplex touch-down PCR with TRB-A/B primers amplified rearranged V-D-J TRB sequences. TCRdb independently ran MiXCR on the multiplex PCR reads; one entry per CDR3 protein. Of around 1,500 distinct CDR3 sequences in the sample, roughly a third are singletons; the top ten hold about 9.9%. Overall study results and limits: Immunological memory after chemotherapy cannot be judged from the repertoire data.

The chain recombines TRBV5-1 with TRBJ1-1; tentatively, D is TRBD1 (6 bases). Material: blood. The sequence was obtained from a human donor with a blood cancer. For the CDR3, the DNA is TGCGCCAGCAGCTCCGAAGCAGGGGCAGGGTACACTGAAGCTTTCTTT. Translated: CASSSEAGAGYTEAFF. Full variable domain (rest looked up from reference TRBV5-1 and TRBJ1-1): KAGVTQTPRYLIKTRGQQVTLSCSPISGHRSVSWYQQTPGQGLQFLFEYFSETQRNKGNFPGRFSGRQFSNSRSEMNVSTLELGDSALYLCASSSEAGAGYTEAFFGQGTRLTVV.